The rows below give T cell receptor beta chains drawn from one sample of a study of T cells in Graves' hyperthyroidism and ophthalmopathy. MiXCR was run by TCRdb on the multiplex PCR reads, yielding one entry per CDR3 protein. The profile shows fewer than 450,000 distinct CDR3 sequences, less than 20% of them singletons. Sequencing input: blood. Source of these receptors: a man younger than 30 with Graves' ophthalmopathy. CDR3s include the opening cysteine and the closing phenylalanine or tryptophan. A D gene is named only where the DNA matches it firmly. Size tells how often a clone was seen (once, few, many) or the class of an expanded clone, and some rows leave it out.

>TRBV24-1|TRBJ2-5|TRBD2|.
CATSGSLLAGTETQYF
TGTGCCACCTCCGGGTCCTTACTAGCGGGGACGGAGACCCAGTACTTC
>TRBV12-3/TRBV12-4|TRBJ2-7|TRBD1|many
CASRGTGQGTYEQYF
TGTGCCAGCAGGGGTACGGGACAGGGTACCTACGAGCAGTACTTC
>TRBV15|TRBJ2-7|.|many
CATSRERETYEQYF
TGTGCCACCAGCAGAGAGCGGGAAACCTACGAGCAGTACTTC
>TRBV11-2|TRBJ1-6|.|.
CASSLSRTYNSPLHF
TGTGCCAGCAGCTTATCTCGGACCTATAATTCACCCCTCCACTTT
>TRBV6-1|TRBJ2-3|TRBD1|few
CASSDRTGTADTQYF
TGTGCCAGCAGCGATCGGACAGGGACCGCGGATACGCAGTATTTT
>TRBV3-1|TRBJ2-2|.|few
CASSQDPGLGRGYTGELFF
TGTGCCAGCAGCCAAGATCCGGGACTGGGAAGGGGGTACACCGGGGAGCTGTTTTTT
>TRBV15|TRBJ2-5|TRBD1|many
CATSRDGTGGRETQYF
TGTGCCACCAGCAGAGACGGGACAGGGGGTCGAGAGACCCAGTACTTC
>TRBV7-9|TRBJ2-1|.|many
CASSLAGGPSYNEQFF
TGTGCCAGCAGCTTAGCGGGCGGGCCCTCCTACAATGAGCAGTTCTTC
>TRBV28|TRBJ2-1|.|.
CAGRQGLGDEQFF
TGTGCCGGACGACAGGGACTGGGGGATGAGCAGTTCTTC
>TRBV13|TRBJ2-7|.|.
CASSVKTGTSSSYEQYF
TGTGCCAGCAGCGTAAAGACCGGGACGTCCAGCTCCTACGAGCAGTACTTC
>TRBV5-8|TRBJ1-2|.|many
CASSGGGGEYGYTF
TGTGCCAGCAGCGGGGGGGGAGGGGAATATGGCTACACCTTC
>TRBV10-2|TRBJ2-3|TRBD2|many
CASRRAGNTDTQYF
TGCGCCAGCAGAAGAGCGGGGAACACAGATACGCAGTATTTT
>TRBV7-9|TRBJ1-3|.|.
CASSLAETNGNTIYF
TGTGCCAGCAGCTTAGCGGAAACTAATGGAAACACCATATATTTT
>TRBV27|TRBJ2-5|TRBD2|many
CASSSDRGVETQYF
TGTGCCAGCAGTTCCGATCGGGGGGTCGAGACCCAGTACTTC
>TRBV15|TRBJ2-5|.|.
CATSDGGLGETQYF
TGTGCCACCAGCGATGGGGGTCTCGGGGAGACCCAGTACTTC
>TRBV5-1|TRBJ1-4|.|many
CASSSRTATNEKLFF
TGTGCCAGCAGCTCGCGGACTGCAACTAATGAAAAACTGTTTTTT
>TRBV5-1|TRBJ2-7|.|many
CASSSRHGSYEQYF
TGCGCCAGCAGCTCCCGCCATGGCTCCTACGAGCAGTACTTC
>TRBV2|TRBJ1-2|.|many
CASTEDGGYYGYTF
TGTGCCAGCACCGAAGATGGGGGGTACTATGGCTACACCTTC
>TRBV7-3|TRBJ2-3|TRBD2|.
CASSLTGGHTQYF
TGTGCCAGCAGCCTTACGGGGGGTCATACGCAGTATTTT
>TRBV3-1|TRBJ2-3|.|.
CASSKPPDTQYF
TGTGCCAGCAGCAAACCACCAGATACGCAGTATTTT
>TRBV18|TRBJ2-1|.|few
CASSPQASVNRRFF
TGTGCCAGCTCACCCCAAGCCTCGGTCAACCGCCGGTTCTTC
>TRBV5-1|TRBJ2-1|TRBD2|.
CASSLAGGAGSEQFF
TGCGCCAGCAGCTTGGCCGGGGGGGCAGGGAGTGAGCAGTTCTTC
>TRBV10-3|TRBJ2-2|TRBD2|.
CAIRVSGGYTGELFF
TGTGCCATCAGAGTTAGCGGGGGGTACACCGGGGAGCTGTTTTTT
>TRBV20-1|TRBJ2-5|TRBD1|.
CSANRGSQETQYF
TGCAGTGCTAACAGGGGAAGCCAAGAGACCCAGTACTTC
>TRBV9|TRBJ1-5|.|few
CASSQGGPNQPQHF
TGTGCCAGCAGCCAAGGGGGGCCCAATCAGCCCCAGCATTTT
>TRBV11-2|TRBJ1-1|TRBD1|many
CASSSAGTVYTEAFF
TGTGCCAGCAGCTCCGCCGGGACAGTCTACACTGAAGCTTTCTTT
>TRBV3-1|TRBJ1-1|.|many
CASSQDQSSGTEAFF
TGTGCCAGCAGCCAAGATCAGAGCTCTGGCACTGAAGCTTTCTTT
>TRBV9|TRBJ2-3|TRBD2|.
CASTEGLAGSTDTQYF
TGTGCCAGCACCGAGGGACTAGCGGGGAGTACAGATACGCAGTATTTT
>TRBV12-3/TRBV12-4|TRBJ1-1|.|many
CASSLMTVGTEAFF
TGTGCCAGCAGTTTAATGACAGTGGGCACTGAAGCTTTCTTT
>TRBV11-2|TRBJ1-5|.|many
CASSLEVGQPQHF
TGTGCCAGCAGCTTAGAGGTCGGTCAGCCCCAGCATTTT
>TRBV5-1|TRBJ2-7|.|many
CASKVQGSYEQYF
TGCGCCAGCAAAGTGCAGGGCTCCTACGAGCAGTACTTC
>TRBV5-1|TRBJ1-5|.|many
CASSLGPDGQPQHF
TGCGCCAGCAGTTTAGGACCGGACGGACAGCCCCAGCATTTT
>TRBV11-3|TRBJ2-2|TRBD1|few
CASSPRDRNTGELFF
TGTGCCAGCAGCCCCCGGGACAGAAACACCGGGGAGCTGTTTTTT
>TRBV12-3/TRBV12-4|TRBJ2-7|.|many
CASRIGDPPGAEQYF
TGTGCCAGCAGGATTGGCGACCCTCCAGGGGCCGAGCAGTACTTC
>TRBV20-1|TRBJ2-7|TRBD2|many
CSASRTSGDSYEQYF
TGCAGTGCTAGTAGGACTAGCGGGGACTCCTACGAGCAGTACTTC
>TRBV6-1|TRBJ2-7|.|many
CASNPGHDYEQYF
TGTGCCAGCAACCCGGGCCACGACTACGAGCAGTACTTC
>TRBV28|TRBJ1-4|.|few
CASNPRPRTNEKLFF
TGTGCCAGCAACCCCAGACCCCGAACTAATGAAAAACTGTTTTTT
>TRBV3-1|TRBJ2-1|TRBD2|few
CASSVGLGGANEQFF
TGTGCCAGCAGCGTAGGGCTCGGGGGGGCGAATGAGCAGTTCTTC
>TRBV10-3|TRBJ2-3|.|.
CAISEQRGTDTQYF
TGTGCCATCAGTGAACAGCGGGGCACAGATACGCAGTATTTT
>TRBV10-3|TRBJ2-7|TRBD1|.
CAIRTPGQGGYEQYF
TGTGCCATCAGAACACCGGGACAGGGAGGGTACGAGCAGTACTTC